The rows below give T cell receptor beta chains drawn from one sample of a study of Ad26.COV2.S vaccination and SARS-CoV-2 variants. Produced via immunoSEQ multiplex PCR; TCRdb's table is partial and in-frame only. The sample holds 300,000 to 500,000 clones, about nine tenths seen once. The input for sequencing was peripheral blood, taken in a trial of Ad26.COV2.S vaccine versus placebo. Every receptor here comes from a person between 18 and 59 years old who received the Ad26.COV2.S COVID-19 vaccine or a placebo. CDR3s include the opening cysteine and the closing phenylalanine or tryptophan. The order of the fields is V gene, J gene, CDR3 protein.

v_call: TRBV6-6
j_call: TRBJ2-3
cdr3_aa: CASGMTDTQYF

v_call: TRBV3-1/TRBV3-2
j_call: TRBJ1-5
cdr3_aa: CASSQTRQDNQPQHF

v_call: TRBV11-3
j_call: TRBJ1-6
cdr3_aa: CASSSTPGGPNNSPLHF

v_call: TRBV5-1
j_call: TRBJ2-7
cdr3_aa: CASSYRTGGYEQYF

v_call: TRBV4-2
j_call: TRBJ1-2
cdr3_aa: CASSQEEGVKNYGYTF

v_call: TRBV24-1
j_call: TRBJ1-6
cdr3_aa: CATSADRGEDYNSPLHF

v_call: TRBV2
j_call: TRBJ2-5
cdr3_aa: CASSEGGVARETQYF

v_call: TRBV18
j_call: TRBJ1-4
cdr3_aa: CASSFYATNEKLFF

v_call: TRBV5-8
j_call: TRBJ1-4
cdr3_aa: CASSQDLMGKLFF

v_call: TRBV29-1
j_call: TRBJ1-1
cdr3_aa: CSVEVWGGNTEAFF

v_call: TRBV5-5
j_call: TRBJ1-1
cdr3_aa: CASSSPEGTGALNTEAFF

v_call: TRBV6-1
j_call: TRBJ1-5
cdr3_aa: CASSEISNQPQHF

v_call: TRBV2
j_call: TRBJ1-2
cdr3_aa: CASATDRVDYGYTF

v_call: TRBV7-9
j_call: TRBJ2-7
cdr3_aa: CASSSPQSSGGVYEQYF

v_call: TRBV7-2
j_call: TRBJ2-3
cdr3_aa: CASSLTPSGGVDTQYF

v_call: TRBV19
j_call: TRBJ1-5
cdr3_aa: CASSLRAVRAGQPQHF

v_call: TRBV20-1
j_call: TRBJ1-2
cdr3_aa: CSASAGGQINYGYTF

v_call: TRBV18
j_call: TRBJ1-1
cdr3_aa: CASSLDRVNTEAFF

v_call: TRBV7-2
j_call: TRBJ1-5
cdr3_aa: CASSLGWGQPQHF

v_call: TRBV3-1/TRBV3-2
j_call: TRBJ1-6
cdr3_aa: CASSIWTGNSPLHF

v_call: TRBV15
j_call: TRBJ2-1
cdr3_aa: CATSRGGGGNNEQFF

v_call: TRBV7-6
j_call: TRBJ2-5
cdr3_aa: CASSLGLAGLGETQYF

v_call: TRBV11-2
j_call: TRBJ2-4
cdr3_aa: CASSTYKGRKAKNIQYF

v_call: TRBV5-4
j_call: TRBJ1-1
cdr3_aa: CASSFGNTEAFF

v_call: TRBV18
j_call: TRBJ2-5
cdr3_aa: CASSPPGRGETQYF

v_call: TRBV2
j_call: TRBJ2-7
cdr3_aa: CASRVGEQYF

v_call: TRBV12-3/TRBV12-4
j_call: TRBJ2-3
cdr3_aa: CASTFGGPDTQYF

v_call: TRBV11-2
j_call: TRBJ2-1
cdr3_aa: CASGGAYSYNEQFF

v_call: TRBV11-3
j_call: TRBJ1-1
cdr3_aa: CASSVGTATEAFF

v_call: TRBV5-4
j_call: TRBJ1-1
cdr3_aa: CASSVDRETEAFF

v_call: TRBV10-3
j_call: TRBJ1-5
cdr3_aa: CAINGGLNQPQHF

v_call: TRBV6-2/TRBV6-3
j_call: TRBJ2-7
cdr3_aa: CASSPPLGGWGEQYF

v_call: TRBV27
j_call: TRBJ1-2
cdr3_aa: CASSLYLGAGSYGYTF

v_call: TRBV27
j_call: TRBJ1-5
cdr3_aa: CASRPTTPGGGSNQPQHF

v_call: TRBV5-1
j_call: TRBJ2-7
cdr3_aa: CASSLAGGGPYEQYF

v_call: TRBV19
j_call: TRBJ2-1
cdr3_aa: CASSTSGSGEQFF

v_call: TRBV7-2
j_call: TRBJ2-3
cdr3_aa: CASSLATGAGRATDTQYF

v_call: TRBV9
j_call: TRBJ1-1
cdr3_aa: CASSGGPTSTEAFF

v_call: TRBV28
j_call: TRBJ1-3
cdr3_aa: CASSRTGYNSGNTIYF

v_call: TRBV5-4
j_call: TRBJ2-5
cdr3_aa: CASSFGLAGAYQETQYF

v_call: TRBV7-9
j_call: TRBJ1-5
cdr3_aa: CASSLGGVGQPQHF

v_call: TRBV6-5
j_call: TRBJ2-7
cdr3_aa: CASTGPGQGIKQYF

v_call: TRBV3-1/TRBV3-2
j_call: TRBJ1-1
cdr3_aa: CASSQRGATEAFF

v_call: TRBV11-2
j_call: TRBJ1-4
cdr3_aa: CASSLSGATNEKLFF

v_call: TRBV4-3
j_call: TRBJ1-5
cdr3_aa: CASSLRSGENQPQHF

v_call: TRBV4-2
j_call: TRBJ2-1
cdr3_aa: CASSQDPNEQFF

v_call: TRBV5-4
j_call: TRBJ1-2
cdr3_aa: CASSQPDRGYTF

v_call: TRBV12-3/TRBV12-4
j_call: TRBJ1-2
cdr3_aa: CASSPRVGYGYTF

v_call: TRBV20-1
j_call: TRBJ2-4
cdr3_aa: CSASILGTGSIDIQYF

v_call: TRBV6-4
j_call: TRBJ2-2
cdr3_aa: CASSPLGVGELFF

v_call: TRBV6-5
j_call: TRBJ1-2
cdr3_aa: CASKNPWGSPGYTF

v_call: TRBV11-2
j_call: TRBJ2-3
cdr3_aa: CASKHLSSGGDTQYF

v_call: TRBV10-1
j_call: TRBJ2-5
cdr3_aa: CASSESGRETQYF

v_call: TRBV7-2
j_call: TRBJ2-1
cdr3_aa: CASSSPSGGNHEQFF

v_call: TRBV4-2
j_call: TRBJ1-6
cdr3_aa: CASSQETTGTQSPLHF

v_call: TRBV3-1/TRBV3-2
j_call: TRBJ2-3
cdr3_aa: CASSQGPSGGTDTQYF